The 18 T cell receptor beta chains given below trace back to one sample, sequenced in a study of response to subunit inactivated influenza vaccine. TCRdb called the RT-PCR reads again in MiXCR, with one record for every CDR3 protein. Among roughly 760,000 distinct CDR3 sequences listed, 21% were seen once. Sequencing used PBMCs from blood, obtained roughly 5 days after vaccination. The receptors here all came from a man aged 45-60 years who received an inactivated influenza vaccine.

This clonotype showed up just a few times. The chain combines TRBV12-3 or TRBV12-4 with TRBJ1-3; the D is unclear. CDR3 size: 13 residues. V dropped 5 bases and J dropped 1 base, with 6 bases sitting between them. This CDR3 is CASSIRSGNTIYF. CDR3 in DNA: TGTGCCAGCAGTATACGATCTGGAAACACCATATATTTT.

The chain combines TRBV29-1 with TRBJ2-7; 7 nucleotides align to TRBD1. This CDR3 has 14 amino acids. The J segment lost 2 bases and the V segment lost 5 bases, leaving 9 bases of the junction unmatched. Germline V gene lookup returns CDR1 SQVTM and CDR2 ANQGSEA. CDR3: CSVFGQVYPYEQYF. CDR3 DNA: TGCAGCGTTTTTGGACAGGTTTACCCCTACGAGCAGTACTTC.

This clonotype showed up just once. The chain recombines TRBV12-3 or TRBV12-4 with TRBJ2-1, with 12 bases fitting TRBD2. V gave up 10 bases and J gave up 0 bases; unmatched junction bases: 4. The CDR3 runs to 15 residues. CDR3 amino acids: CAITLAGGSYNEQFF. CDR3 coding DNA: TGTGCCATCACACTAGCGGGGGGCTCCTACAATGAGCAGTTCTTC.

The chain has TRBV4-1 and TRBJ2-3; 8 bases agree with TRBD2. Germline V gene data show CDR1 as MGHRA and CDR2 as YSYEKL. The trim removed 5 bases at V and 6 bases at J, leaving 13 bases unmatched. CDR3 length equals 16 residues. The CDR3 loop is CASSRSGTSLSDTQYF. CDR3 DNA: TGCGCCAGCAGCAGGTCCGGGACTAGTCTGTCTGATACGCAGTATTTT.

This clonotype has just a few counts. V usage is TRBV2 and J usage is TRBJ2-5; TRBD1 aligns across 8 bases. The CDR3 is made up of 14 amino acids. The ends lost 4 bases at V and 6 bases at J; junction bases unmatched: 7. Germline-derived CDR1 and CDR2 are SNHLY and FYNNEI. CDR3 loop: CASSGQGRTKTQYF. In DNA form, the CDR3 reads TGTGCCAGCAGTGGACAGGGGAGGACGAAGACCCAGTACTTC.

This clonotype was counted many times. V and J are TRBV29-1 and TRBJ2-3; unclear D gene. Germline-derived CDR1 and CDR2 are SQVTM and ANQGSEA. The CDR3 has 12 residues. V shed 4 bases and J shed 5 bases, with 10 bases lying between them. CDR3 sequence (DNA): TGCAGCGTTGGGGCCTCAATAGATACGCAGTATTTT. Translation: CSVGASIDTQYF.

The chain's CDR3 is CASSPETDTNYGYTF. As DNA, the CDR3 is TGCGCCAGCAGCCCAGAGACAGACACTAACTATGGCTACACCTTC. The chain couples TRBV4-3 to TRBJ1-2, with D possibly being TRBD1 (5 bases). Trimming took 4 bases from V and 0 from J, leaving 12 bases between them. The CDR3 is 15 amino acids. The germline V gene encodes CDR1 LGHNA and CDR2 YSLEER.

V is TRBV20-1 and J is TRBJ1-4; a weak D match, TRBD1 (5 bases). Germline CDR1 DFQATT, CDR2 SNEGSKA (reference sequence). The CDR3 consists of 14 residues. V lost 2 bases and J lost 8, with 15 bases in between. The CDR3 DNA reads TGCAGTGCTAGATCGGGGGGTTTTTCGGAAAAACTGTTTTTT. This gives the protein CSARSGGFSEKLFF.

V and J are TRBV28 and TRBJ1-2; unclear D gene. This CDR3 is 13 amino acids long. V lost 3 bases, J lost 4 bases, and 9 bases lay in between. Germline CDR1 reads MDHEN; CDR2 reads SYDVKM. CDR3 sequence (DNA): TGTGCCAGCAGTTTTTCTGGGTCCTATGGCTACACCTTC. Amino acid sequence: CASSFSGSYGYTF.

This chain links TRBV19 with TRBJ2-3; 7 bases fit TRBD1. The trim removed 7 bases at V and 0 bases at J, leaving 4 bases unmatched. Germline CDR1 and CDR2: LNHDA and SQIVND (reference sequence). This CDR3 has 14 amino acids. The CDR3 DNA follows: TGTGCCAGTAAAGACAGGGTTAGCACAGATACGCAGTATTTT. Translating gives CASKDRVSTDTQYF.

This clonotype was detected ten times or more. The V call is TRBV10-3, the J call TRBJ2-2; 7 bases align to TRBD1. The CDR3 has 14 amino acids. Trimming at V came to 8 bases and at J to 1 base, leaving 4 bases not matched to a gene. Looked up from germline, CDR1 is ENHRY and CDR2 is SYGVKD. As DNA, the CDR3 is TGTGCCATCGGGAGACAGGGGAACACCGGGGAGCTGTTTTTT. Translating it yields CAIGRQGNTGELFF.

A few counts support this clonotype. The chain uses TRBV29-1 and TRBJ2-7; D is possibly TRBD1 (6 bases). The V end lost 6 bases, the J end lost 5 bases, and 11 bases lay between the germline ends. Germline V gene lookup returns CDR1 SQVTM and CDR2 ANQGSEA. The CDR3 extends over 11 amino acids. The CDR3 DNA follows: TGCAGCGTAAGTACAGGGAACGAGCAGTACTTC. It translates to CSVSTGNEQYF.

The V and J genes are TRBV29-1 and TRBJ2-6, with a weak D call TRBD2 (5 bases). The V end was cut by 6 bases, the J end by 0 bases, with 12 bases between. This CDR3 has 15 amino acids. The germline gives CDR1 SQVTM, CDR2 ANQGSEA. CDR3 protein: CSVRVGGSGANVLTF. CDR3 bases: TGCAGCGTACGAGTAGGAGGCTCTGGGGCCAACGTCCTGACTTTC.

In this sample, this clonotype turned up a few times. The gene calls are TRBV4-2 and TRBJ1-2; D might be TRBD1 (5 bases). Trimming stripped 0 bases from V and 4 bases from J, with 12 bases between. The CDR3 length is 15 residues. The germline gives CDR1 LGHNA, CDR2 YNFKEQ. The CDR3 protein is CASSQDRGRTYGYTF. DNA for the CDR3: TGTGCCAGCAGCCAAGATAGGGGCAGGACCTATGGCTACACCTTC.

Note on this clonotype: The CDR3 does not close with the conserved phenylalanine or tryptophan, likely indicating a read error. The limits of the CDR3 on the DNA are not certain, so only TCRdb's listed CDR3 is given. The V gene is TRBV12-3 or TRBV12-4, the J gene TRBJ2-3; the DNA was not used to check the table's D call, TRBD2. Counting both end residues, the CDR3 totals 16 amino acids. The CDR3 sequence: CASSFVTSGFGGENGL.

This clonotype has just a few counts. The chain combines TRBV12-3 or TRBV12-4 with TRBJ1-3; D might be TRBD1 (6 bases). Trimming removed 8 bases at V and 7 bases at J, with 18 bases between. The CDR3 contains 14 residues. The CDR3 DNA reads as TGTGCCAGCCGGTTACAGGGAGGGACCAACACCATATATTTT. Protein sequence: CASRLQGGTNTIYF.

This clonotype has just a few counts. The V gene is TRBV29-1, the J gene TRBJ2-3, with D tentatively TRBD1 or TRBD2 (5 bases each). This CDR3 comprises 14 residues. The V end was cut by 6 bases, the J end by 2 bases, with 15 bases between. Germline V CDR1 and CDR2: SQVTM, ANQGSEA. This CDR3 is CSVTGTANTDTQYF. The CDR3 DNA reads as TGCAGCGTCACCGGGACGGCAAACACAGATACGCAGTATTTT.

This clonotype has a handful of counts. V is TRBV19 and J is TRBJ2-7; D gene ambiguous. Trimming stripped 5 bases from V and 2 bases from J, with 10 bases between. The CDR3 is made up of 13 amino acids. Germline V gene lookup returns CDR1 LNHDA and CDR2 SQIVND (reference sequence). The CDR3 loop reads CASSAGQTYEQYF. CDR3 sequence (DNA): TGTGCCAGTAGTGCCGGGCAGACCTACGAGCAGTACTTC.